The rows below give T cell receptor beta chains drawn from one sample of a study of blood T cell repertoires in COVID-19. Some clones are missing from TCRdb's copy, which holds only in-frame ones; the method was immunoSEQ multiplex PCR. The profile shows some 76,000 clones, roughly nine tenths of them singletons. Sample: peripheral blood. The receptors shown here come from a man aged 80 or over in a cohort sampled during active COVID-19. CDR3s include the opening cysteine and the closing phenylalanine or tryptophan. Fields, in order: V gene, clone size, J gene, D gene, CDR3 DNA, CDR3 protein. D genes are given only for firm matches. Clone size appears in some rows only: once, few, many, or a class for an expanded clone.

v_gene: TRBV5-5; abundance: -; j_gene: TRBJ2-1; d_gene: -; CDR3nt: TGTGCCAGCAGCTTGTACGCGGGGGCCTCCTACAATGAGCAGTTCTTC; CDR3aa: CASSLYAGASYNEQFF
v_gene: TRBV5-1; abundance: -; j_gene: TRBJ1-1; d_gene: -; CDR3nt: TGCGCCAGCAGCTTGGGACACCGTGAAGCTTTCTTT; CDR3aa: CASSLGHREAFF
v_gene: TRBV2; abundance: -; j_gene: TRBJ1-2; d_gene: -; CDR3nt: TGTGCCAGCAGTGACAGGGGAAGGTATGGCTACACCTTC; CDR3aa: CASSDRGRYGYTF
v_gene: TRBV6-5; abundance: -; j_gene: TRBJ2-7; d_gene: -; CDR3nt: TGTGCCAGCACCGGAGAGGTTTCCTACGAGCAGTACTTC; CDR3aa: CASTGEVSYEQYF
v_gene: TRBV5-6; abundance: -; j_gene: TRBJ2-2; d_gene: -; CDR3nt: TGTGCCAGCAGCAAGAGGACAGCTAGATATACCGGGGAGCTGTTTTTT; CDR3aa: CASSKRTARYTGELFF
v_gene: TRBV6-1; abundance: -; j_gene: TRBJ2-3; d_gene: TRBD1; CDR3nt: TGTGCCAGCAGTGAATGGGGGACAGGGGTCACAGATACGCAGTATTTT; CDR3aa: CASSEWGTGVTDTQYF
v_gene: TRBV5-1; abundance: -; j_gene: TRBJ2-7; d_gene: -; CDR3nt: TGCGCCAGCAGCTGGGCCAATGACGAGCAGTACTTC; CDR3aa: CASSWANDEQYF
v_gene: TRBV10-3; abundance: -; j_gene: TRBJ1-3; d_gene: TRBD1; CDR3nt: TGTGCCATCAGATCGGGACAGATCTCTGGAAACACCATATATTTT; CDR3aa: CAIRSGQISGNTIYF
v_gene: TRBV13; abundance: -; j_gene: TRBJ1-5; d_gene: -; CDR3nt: TGTGCCAGCAGCCCGAACGGCGGGCCCCAGCATTTT; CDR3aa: CASSPNGGPQHF
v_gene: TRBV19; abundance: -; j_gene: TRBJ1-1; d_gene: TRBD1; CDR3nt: TGTGCCAGTACCACAGGGGGGGGTCTCGTAGCTTTCTTT; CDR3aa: CASTTGGGLVAFF
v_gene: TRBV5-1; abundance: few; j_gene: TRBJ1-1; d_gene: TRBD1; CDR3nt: TGCGCCAGCAGCTTCTCGGCAGGGGGAGACACTGAAGCTTTCTTT; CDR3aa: CASSFSAGGDTEAFF
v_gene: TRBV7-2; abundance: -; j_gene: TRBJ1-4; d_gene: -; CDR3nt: TGTGCCAGCAGCCCAAACGCAGGGGATTGGGAAAAACTGTTTTTT; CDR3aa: CASSPNAGDWEKLFF
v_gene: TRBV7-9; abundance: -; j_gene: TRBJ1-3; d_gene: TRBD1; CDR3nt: TGTGCCAGCAGCTGGTCGGGGACAGCAACTGGAAACACCATATATTTT; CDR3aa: CASSWSGTATGNTIYF
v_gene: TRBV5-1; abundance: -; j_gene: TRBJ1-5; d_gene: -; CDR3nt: TGCGCCAGCAGCTTGGAACTCAATCAGCCCCAGCATTTT; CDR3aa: CASSLELNQPQHF
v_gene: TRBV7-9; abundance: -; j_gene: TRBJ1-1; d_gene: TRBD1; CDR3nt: TGTGCCAGCGGCGTACGACAGGGGGCGACTGAAGCTTTCTTT; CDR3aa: CASGVRQGATEAFF
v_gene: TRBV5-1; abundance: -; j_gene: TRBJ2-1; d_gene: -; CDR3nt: TGCGCCAGCAGCTTGGCCGGGGGGCTTGAGCAGTTCTTC; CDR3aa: CASSLAGGLEQFF
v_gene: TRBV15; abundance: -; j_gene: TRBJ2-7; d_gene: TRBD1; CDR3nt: TGTGCCACCAGCAGAGATCGGGCAGGGGGCGAGCAGTACTTC; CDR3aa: CATSRDRAGGEQYF
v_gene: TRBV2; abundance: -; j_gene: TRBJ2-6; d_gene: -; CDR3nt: TGTGCCAGTAACTCTCGAGTTTCTGGGGCCAACGTCCTGACTTTC; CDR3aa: CASNSRVSGANVLTF
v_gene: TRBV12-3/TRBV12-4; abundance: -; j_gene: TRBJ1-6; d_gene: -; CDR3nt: TGTGCCAGCACCCCCAATCCTAATTCACCCCTCCACTTT; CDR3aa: CASTPNPNSPLHF
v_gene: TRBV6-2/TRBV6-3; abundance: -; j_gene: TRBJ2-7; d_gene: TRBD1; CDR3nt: TGTGCCAGCAGTTCTACAGGGGAAAAAGGTGGCTCCTACGAGCAGTACTTC; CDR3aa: CASSSTGEKGGSYEQYF
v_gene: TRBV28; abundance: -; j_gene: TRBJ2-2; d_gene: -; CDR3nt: TGTGCCAGCCAGGGCCCTAACACCGGGGAGCTGTTTTTT; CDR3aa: CASQGPNTGELFF
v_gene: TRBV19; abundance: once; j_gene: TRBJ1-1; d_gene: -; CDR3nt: TGTGCCAGTAGTAACACAGGGATGAACACTGAAGCTTTCTTT; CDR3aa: CASSNTGMNTEAFF
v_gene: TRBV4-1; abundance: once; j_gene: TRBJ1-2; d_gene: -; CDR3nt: TGCGCCAGCAGCCAAGAGGAGCGGGGGTATGGCTACACCTTC; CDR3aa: CASSQEERGYGYTF
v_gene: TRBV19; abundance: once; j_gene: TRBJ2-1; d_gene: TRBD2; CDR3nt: TGTGCCAGTAGTACAGCCAGCGGGGGGGTTATCGATGAGCAGTTCTTC; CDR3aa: CASSTASGGVIDEQFF
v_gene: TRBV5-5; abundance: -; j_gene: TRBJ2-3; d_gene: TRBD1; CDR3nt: TGTGCCAGCAGCACCAGACAGGGGCGAGCGGGCTATACTGGAGATACGCAGTATTTT; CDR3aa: CASSTRQGRAGYTGDTQYF
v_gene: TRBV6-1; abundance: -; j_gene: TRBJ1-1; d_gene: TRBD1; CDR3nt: TGTGCCAGCAGTGGACAGGGGGGAGGCGTGTACACTGAAGCTTTCTTT; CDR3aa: CASSGQGGGVYTEAFF
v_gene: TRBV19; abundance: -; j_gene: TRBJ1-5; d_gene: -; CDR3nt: TGTGCCAGTAGTCGGAGGCAGGAGTATAGCAATCAGCCCCAGCATTTT; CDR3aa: CASSRRQEYSNQPQHF
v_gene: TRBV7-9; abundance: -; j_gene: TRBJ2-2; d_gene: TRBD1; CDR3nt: TGTGCCAGCAGGGCTACAGGGGCGGCGGGCACCGGGGAGCTGTTTTTT; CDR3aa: CASRATGAAGTGELFF
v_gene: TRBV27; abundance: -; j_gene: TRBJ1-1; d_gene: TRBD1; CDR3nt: TGTGCCAGCAGTTTAGGTAGGGGGCGCGGGAACACTGAAGCTTTCTTT; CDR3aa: CASSLGRGRGNTEAFF
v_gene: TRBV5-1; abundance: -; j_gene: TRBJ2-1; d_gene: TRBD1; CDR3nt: TGCGCCAGCAGCCTTGGGGGACAGGGAAGCAATGAGCAGTTCTTC; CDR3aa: CASSLGGQGSNEQFF
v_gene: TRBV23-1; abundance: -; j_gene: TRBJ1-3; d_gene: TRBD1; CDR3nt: TGCGCCAGCAGTCAATCCGAGACGGCCAGGGGGCCTGGAAACACCATATATTTT; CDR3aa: CASSQSETARGPGNTIYF
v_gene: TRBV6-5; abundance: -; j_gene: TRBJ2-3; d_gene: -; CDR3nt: TGTGCCAGCAGTTACTCTGCAGGCTTGGATACGCAGTATTTT; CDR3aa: CASSYSAGLDTQYF
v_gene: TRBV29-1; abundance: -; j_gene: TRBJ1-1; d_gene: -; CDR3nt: TGCAGCGTTGAAGATACGGGGTATGAAGCTTTCTTT; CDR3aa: CSVEDTGYEAFF
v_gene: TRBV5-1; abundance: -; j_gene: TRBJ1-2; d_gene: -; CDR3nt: TGCGCCAGCAGCTTGGTTGGAAAAGGCAGGGATGGCTACACCTTC; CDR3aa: CASSLVGKGRDGYTF
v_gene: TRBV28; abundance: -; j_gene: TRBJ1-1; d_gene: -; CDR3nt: TGTGCCGCTAAAACAGGGTCAACTGAAGCTTTCTTT; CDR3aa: CAAKTGSTEAFF
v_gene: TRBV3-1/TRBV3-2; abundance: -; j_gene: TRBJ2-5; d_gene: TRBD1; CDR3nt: TGTGCCAGCAGCCTTTCCAACCGTCAGGGGGTATGGGAGACCCAGTACTTC; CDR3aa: CASSLSNRQGVWETQYF
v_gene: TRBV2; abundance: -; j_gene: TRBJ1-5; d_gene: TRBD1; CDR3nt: TGTGCCAGCGGGGGACAGCTCAATCAGCCCCAGCATTTT; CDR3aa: CASGGQLNQPQHF
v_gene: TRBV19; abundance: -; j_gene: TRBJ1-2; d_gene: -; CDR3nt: TGTGCCAGTAGTATGACAGGACTGGAATATGGCTACACCTTC; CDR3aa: CASSMTGLEYGYTF
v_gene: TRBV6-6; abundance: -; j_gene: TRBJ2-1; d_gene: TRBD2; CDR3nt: TGTGCCAGCAACCTACTAGCGGGGGCTCACAATGAGCAGTTCTTC; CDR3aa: CASNLLAGAHNEQFF
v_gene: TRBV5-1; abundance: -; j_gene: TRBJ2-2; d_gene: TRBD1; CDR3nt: TGCGCCAGCAGCTTGGGGACAGGGTCCTACGACTACACCGGGGAGCTGTTTTTT; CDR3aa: CASSLGTGSYDYTGELFF
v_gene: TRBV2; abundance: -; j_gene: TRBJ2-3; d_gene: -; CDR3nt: TGTGCCAGCAGTGTTTACGGGGAGGTGGCCACAGATACGCAGTATTTT; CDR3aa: CASSVYGEVATDTQYF
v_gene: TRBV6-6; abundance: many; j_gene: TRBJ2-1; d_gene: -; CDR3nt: TGTGCCAGCAGTTACATGGGGCCCAATGAGCAGTTCTTC; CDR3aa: CASSYMGPNEQFF
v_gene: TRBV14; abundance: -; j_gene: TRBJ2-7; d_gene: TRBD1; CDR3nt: TGTGCCAGCAGCCCTGGACAGGTCGGATTCGAGCAGTACTTC; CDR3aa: CASSPGQVGFEQYF
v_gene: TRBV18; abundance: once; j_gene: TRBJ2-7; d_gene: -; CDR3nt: TGTGCCAGCTCACCGGGCCGTTACGAGCAGTACTTC; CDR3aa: CASSPGRYEQYF
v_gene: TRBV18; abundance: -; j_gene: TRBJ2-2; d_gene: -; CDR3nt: TGTGCCAGCTCACCACTGGCAGAGAACACCGGGGAGCTGTTTTTT; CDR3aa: CASSPLAENTGELFF
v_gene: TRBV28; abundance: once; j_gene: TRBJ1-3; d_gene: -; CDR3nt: TGTGCCAGCAGGACAGGCCACTCTGGAAACACCATATATTTT; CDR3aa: CASRTGHSGNTIYF
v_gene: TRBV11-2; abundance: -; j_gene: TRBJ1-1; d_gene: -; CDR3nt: TGTGCCAGCAGCGCCACCCAGGGGAACACTGAAGCTTTCTTT; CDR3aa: CASSATQGNTEAFF
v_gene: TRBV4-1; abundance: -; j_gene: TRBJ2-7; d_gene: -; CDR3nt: TGCGCCAGCAGCCTTGGGACAAGGGATTCCTACGAGCAGTACTTC; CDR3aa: CASSLGTRDSYEQYF
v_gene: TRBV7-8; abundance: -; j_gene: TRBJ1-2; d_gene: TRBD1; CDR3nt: TGTGCCAGCAGCTTATACCTCGACAGGGTGAGGGGCTACACCTTC; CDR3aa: CASSLYLDRVRGYTF
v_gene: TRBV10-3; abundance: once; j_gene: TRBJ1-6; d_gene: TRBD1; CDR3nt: TGTGCCATCAGGGAGGACAGGGCGAGCTCCTATAATTCACCCCTCCACTTT; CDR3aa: CAIREDRASSYNSPLHF
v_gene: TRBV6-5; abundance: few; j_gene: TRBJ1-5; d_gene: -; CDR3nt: TGTGCCAGCAGCACCCGGGGACTGGGGAATCAGCCCCAGCATTTT; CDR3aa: CASSTRGLGNQPQHF
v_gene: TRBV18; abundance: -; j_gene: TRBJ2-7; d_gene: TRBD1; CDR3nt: TGTGCCAGCTCCCGGGACAGGGGATACGAGCAGTACTTC; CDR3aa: CASSRDRGYEQYF
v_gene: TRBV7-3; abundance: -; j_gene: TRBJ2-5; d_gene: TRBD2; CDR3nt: TGTGCCAGCTCCAGCGGGAGAAAAGAGACCCAGTACTTC; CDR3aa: CASSSGRKETQYF